Below, 21 T cell receptor beta chains from the same sample are listed, as sequenced in a study of regulatory T cells. Their antigen targets remain unknown. Primers: 52 TRBV forward and 13 TRBJ reverse. Assay used: immunoSEQ multiplex PCR; TCRdb lists only in-frame clones, some missing. The sample gives roughly 32,000 clones, roughly 90% of which show up once; 2% to 3% is in the top ten. Regarding the study as a whole: Hydrophobic residues at CDR3 positions 6 and 7 were enriched in conventional CD4+ T cells of CD3G-deficient patients.

Sequencing used conventional CD4+ T cells sorted from blood. The receptors come from a young adult with CD3G deficiency.

CDR3 sequence: CASSEKAGAHYGYTF. DNA for the CDR3: TGTGCCAGCAGTGAAAAGGCAGGGGCCCACTATGGCTACACCTTC. The gene calls are TRBV6-1 and TRBJ1-2, with a weak D call TRBD1 (6 bases). Trimming pared 2 bases from V and 3 bases from J, leaving 13 bases between. The germline V gene has CDR1 MNHNS and CDR2 SASEGT. The CDR3 spans 15 residues.

This chain uses TRBV28 with TRBJ1-4; no clear D gene. This CDR3 has 13 amino acids. V lost 4 bases to trimming and J lost 4 bases, with 7 bases between them. In germline, CDR1 is MDHEN, CDR2 SYDVKM. The CDR3 DNA reads TGTGCCAGCAGTTATCGGATTAATGAAAAACTGTTTTTT. Encoded protein: CASSYRINEKLFF.

This chain links TRBV6-1 with TRBJ2-3, with a tentative D call TRBD1 (5 bases). Looked up from germline, CDR1 is MNHNS and CDR2 is SASEGT. This CDR3 contains 15 residues. Trimming removed 0 bases at V and 3 bases at J, with 10 bases between. The CDR3 nucleotides are TGTGCCAGCAGTGAAGCTCCCCAGGGAACAGATACGCAGTATTTT. As protein: CASSEAPQGTDTQYF.

CDR3 in DNA: TGCGCCAGCAGGGACTGGACAGACAATGAGCAGTTCTTC. Translating gives CASRDWTDNEQFF. This chain links TRBV10-2 with TRBJ2-1, with D perhaps matching TRBD1 (6 bases). Germline V gene sequence: CDR1 WSHSY, CDR2 SAAADI. V gave up 6 bases and J gave up 5 bases, with 11 bases separating them. The CDR3 sequence is 13 residues long.

J is TRBJ2-2 and V is TRBV7-9, with no clear D. Germline-derived CDR1 and CDR2 are SEHNR and FQNEAQ (reference sequence). CDR3 size: 12 residues. The V end was cut by 0 bases, the J end by 5 bases, with 1 base between. The CDR3 here is CASSLATGELFF. The DNA of the CDR3 is TGTGCCAGCAGCTTAGCGACCGGGGAGCTGTTTTTT.

CDR3 DNA sequence: TGTGCCAGCAAACGCCACCCGGGAGGTGCCTACGAGCAGTACTTC. This sequence encodes CASKRHPGGAYEQYF. The genes are TRBV6-1 and TRBJ2-7; 7 bases line up with TRBD2. Germline V gene lookup returns CDR1 MNHNS and CDR2 SASEGT. V gave up 7 bases and J gave up 2 bases; unmatched junction bases: 11. This CDR3 comprises 15 residues.

V gene TRBV5-1 combines with J gene TRBJ2-1; TRBD1 matches 7 bases. The CDR3 totals 15 residues. Germline loops: CDR1 SGHRS, CDR2 YFSETQ. Losses at the gene ends were 4 bases for V and 2 bases for J; bases not matched to a gene: 6. DNA for the CDR3: TGCGCCAGCAGCCCGCGACAGGGCCCCTACAATGAGCAGTTCTTC. Protein: CASSPRQGPYNEQFF. The whole variable domain, remainder taken from reference TRBV5-1 and TRBJ2-1, is KAGVTQTPRYLIKTRGQQVTLSCSPISGHRSVSWYQQTPGQGLQFLFEYFSETQRNKGNFPGRFSGRQFSNSRSEMNVSTLELGDSALYLCASSPRQGPYNEQFFGPGTRLTVL.

J is TRBJ2-4 and V is TRBV28, with 9 bases fitting TRBD2. J gave up 1 base and V 2 bases, and 3 bases lay outside the gene matches. The CDR3 is made up of 16 amino acids. CDR1 and CDR2 from the germline V gene are MDHEN and SYDVKM. In DNA form, the CDR3 reads TGTGCCAGCAGTTTACCCAGCGGGAGGGCCAAAAACATTCAGTACTTC. Residues: CASSLPSGRAKNIQYF.

In nucleotides, the CDR3 is TGTGCCAGCAGCTACAGGGGTACCGGGGAGCTGTTTTTT. Protein: CASSYRGTGELFF. The genes are TRBV14 and TRBJ2-2; 7 positions agree with TRBD1. The CDR3 runs to 13 residues. Germline V gives CDR1 SGHDN, CDR2 FVKESK. Trimming at V came to 5 bases and at J to 5 bases, leaving 2 bases not matched to a gene.

The chain has TRBV7-8 and TRBJ2-1, with unresolved D. Trimming stripped 4 bases from V and 2 bases from J, with 3 bases between. This CDR3 is 12 amino acids long. Germline assignment: CDR1 SGHVS and CDR2 FQNEAQ. The CDR3 region is CASSSTYNEQFF. For the CDR3, the DNA is TGTGCCAGCAGCTCAACCTACAATGAGCAGTTCTTC.

The chain joins TRBV14 to TRBJ2-3; D gene uncertain. This CDR3 is built from 11 residues. V was cut by 1 base and J by 5 bases, with 1 base left in between. The V gene's germline CDR1 is SGHDN and CDR2 FVKESK. CDR3: CASSQGDTQYF. In DNA form, the CDR3 reads TGTGCCAGCAGCCAAGGAGATACGCAGTATTTT.

The chain carries TRBV11-2 and TRBJ2-7; 8 bases line up with TRBD1. With 0 bases clipped from V and 5 bases from J, the junction kept 9 bases outside the gene matches. This CDR3 is built from 16 residues. Germline V gene lookup returns CDR1 SGHAT and CDR2 FQNNGV. CDR3 residues: CASSLDLVQGGNEQYF. The DNA of the CDR3 is TGTGCCAGCAGCTTAGATTTGGTACAGGGGGGAAACGAGCAGTACTTC.

The genes are TRBV7-9 and TRBJ2-1, with TRBD2 matching 10 bases. Trimming cost V 5 bases and J 8 bases; bases outside gene matches: 3. The V gene's germline CDR1 is SEHNR and CDR2 FQNEAQ (reference sequence). CDR3 length equals 13 residues. This CDR3 is CASSRTSGYEQFF. CDR3 DNA sequence: TGTGCCAGCAGCAGGACTAGCGGATATGAGCAGTTCTTC. Using reference TRBV7-9 and TRBJ2-1 for the parts outside the CDR3, the full variable domain is DTGVSQNPRHKITKRGQNVTFRCDPISEHNRLYWYRQTLGQGPEFLTYFQNEAQLEKSRLLSDRFSAERPKGSFSTLEIQRTEQGDSAMYLCASSRTSGYEQFFGPGTRLTVL.

The rearrangement joins TRBV19 to TRBJ2-2; 11 bases match TRBD2. After removal of 4 bases from V and 3 bases from J, the junction contained 7 bases not matched to a gene. This CDR3 has 17 residues. The germline V gene encodes CDR1 LNHDA and CDR2 SQIVND (reference sequence). The CDR3 bases are TGTGCCAGTAGTAAGAGGACTAGCGGGTCCTACACCGGGGAGCTGTTTTTT. Translated, it gives CASSKRTSGSYTGELFF.

The chain carries TRBV6-1 and TRBJ2-7; D may correspond to TRBD1 or TRBD2 (5 bases each). Germline loops: CDR1 MNHNS, CDR2 SASEGT. The CDR3 has 14 amino acids. V lost 6 bases and J 6 bases, leaving 18 bases between the germline ends. CDR3 coding DNA: TGTGCCAGCAGCGCCGGGACCCTTGGGCGCGAGCAGTACTTC. Its protein product is CASSAGTLGREQYF.

This rearrangement joins TRBV7-2 to TRBJ2-3; 10 bases map to TRBD1. This CDR3 is built from 14 residues. The junction had 7 bases not matched to a gene; V was cut back by 5 bases and J by 8 bases. Germline loops: CDR1 SGHTA, CDR2 FQGNSA. CDR3 loop: CASSRQGAGGTQYF. In DNA, the CDR3 is TGTGCCAGCAGCCGACAGGGGGCTGGGGGTACGCAGTATTTT.

CDR3 bases: TGTGCCAGCTCACCACAGGGCAGTCTCGGGAATGGCTACACCTTC. Amino acid sequence: CASSPQGSLGNGYTF. The genes are TRBV18 and TRBJ1-2, with D uncertain. The germline V and J ends were trimmed by 1 base and 6 bases, with 15 bases remaining between them. Germline CDR1 reads KGHSH; CDR2 reads LQKENI. This CDR3 region has 15 residues.

This sequence joins TRBV11-2 and TRBJ1-4; D call uncertain. V was clipped by 1 base and J by 8 bases, with 14 bases between them. This CDR3 region has 15 residues. The germline gives CDR1 SGHAT, CDR2 FQNNGV. The DNA of the CDR3 is TGTGCCAGCAGCTTAGGAACCCTACCGAGGGAAAAACTGTTTTTT. It encodes CASSLGTLPREKLFF.

The table lists this clone with a count of one. The chain joins TRBV5-1 to TRBJ2-1, with 7 bases that match TRBD1. CDR1 and CDR2 (germline): SGHRS, YFSETQ. The CDR3 runs to 14 residues. Trimming removed 4 bases from V and 7 bases from J; junction bases left unmatched: 8. The chain's CDR3 is CASSKGTAANEQFF. For the CDR3, the DNA is TGCGCCAGCAGCAAGGGGACAGCCGCAAATGAGCAGTTCTTC.

V is TRBV7-9 and J is TRBJ2-5; D call uncertain. The CDR3 covers 15 residues. Trimming pared 5 bases from V and 1 base from J, leaving 14 bases between. Per germline, CDR1 SEHNR and CDR2 FQNEAQ (reference sequence). The CDR3 is CASSLRDGSQETQYF. The CDR3 DNA reads as TGTGCCAGCAGCCTTCGTGACGGATCCCAAGAGACCCAGTACTTC.

The chain links TRBV5-1 to TRBJ1-6, with 9 bases fitting TRBD1. The J segment lost 7 bases and the V segment lost 4 bases, leaving 6 bases of the junction unmatched. The CDR3 has 15 residues. From germline, CDR1 is SGHRS and CDR2 YFSETQ. The CDR3 region has the DNA TGCGCCAGCAGCCTTGGGACAGGGCAAAATTCACCCCTCCACTTT. This encodes CASSLGTGQNSPLHF.